This TCR beta chain comes out of a study of blood T cell repertoires in COVID-19. Study-level background: Specimens from acute and convalescent COVID-19 originated in the United States, Italy and Spain.

Study processing details: From reference gene primer amplification, estimates of nucleated cell counts were derived. Produced via immunoSEQ multiplex PCR; TCRdb's table is partial and in-frame only. Clone size and the V and J calls come from that table; the DNA yielded D and trimming. The data hold roughly 100,000 clones, with roughly four fifths observed a single time. The CDR3 runs to 16 residues. Germline values: CDR1 SGHKS, CDR2 YYEKEE (reference sequence). J lost 0 bases, V lost 3 bases, and 6 bases had no gene match. The gene calls are TRBV5-5 and TRBJ1-3; 7 bases map to TRBD1. What was sequenced was peripheral blood. The clonotype was recovered from a woman aged 60-70 years with acute or convalescent COVID-19. The CDR3 coding sequence is TGTGCCAGCAGCTCCCGGGACAGCTCCTCTGGAAACACCATATATTTT. Its protein is CASSSRDSSSGNTIYF.